A selection of T cell receptor beta chains follows, all from one sample in a study of CD8+CD57+ T cells in acquired aplastic anemia. MiXCR was run by TCRdb on the reads, yielding one entry per CDR3 protein. Among about 110,000 distinct CDR3 sequences listed, 40% to 65% were seen once. The specimen was sorted CD4+, CD8+, or CD8+CD57+ T cells (not recorded which) from PBMCs. These receptors all stem from a human donor in good health, serving as a control. Both conserved end residues are trimmed from each CDR3. The order of the fields is V gene, CDR3 protein.

TRBV19 ASSIRGETQY
TRBV7-9 ASSLSQGTEAF
TRBV20-1 SAINSGETQETQY
TRBV7-8 ASSLPIGGTGSTYEQY
TRBV6-1 ASSRESESSYEQY
TRBV19 ASSQGTGPLLEQY
TRBV9 ASRHPGELF
TRBV7-2 ASSLAQGIQGYT
TRBV9 ASSVASETAYEQY
TRBV9 ASSVGAGGAGYGYT
TRBV29-1 SVSDGEQY
TRBV5-1 ASSFDRDRDEQY
TRBV25-1 ASSESGHRASNQPQH
TRBV7-9 ASSRPRGDEQF
TRBV2 ASSDGEDTQY
TRBV2 ASRAMNTEAF
TRBV19 ASRPERGGRDEQF
TRBV10-3 AIRGTGVEAF
TRBV2 ASSRDRAEQY
TRBV20-1 SASVFGTMNTEAF
TRBV7-3 ASSVDRQGTTEAF
TRBV6-5 ASGRGSSYNEQF
TRBV19 ASSPDLGTEAF
TRBV7-9 ASSLQGVDEAF
TRBV5-1 ASNVLDTYTGELF
TRBV4-2 ASSPTNGVDRSLSGNTIY
TRBV25-1 ASSAGSSFSYNEQF
TRBV27 ASSQRGGYEQY
TRBV19 ASSILQGDTGELF
TRBV2 ASSEGQGAYGYT
TRBV6-2/TRBV6-3 ASSFGQNTEAF
TRBV6-1 ASSEAAGGPGEQY
TRBV25-1 ASSLTGQGGNEQY
TRBV30 ACEQGTNNSPLH
TRBV12-3/TRBV12-4 ASSPRPGPITEAF
TRBV20-1 SAITTGVDGYT
TRBV7-2 ASSLDAGGPYEQY
TRBV29-1 SLRGGEGPDTQY
TRBV10-3 AISERGSDYGYT
TRBV20-1 SAKPVDALPEQY
TRBV12-3/TRBV12-4 ASNEYRGANTGELF
TRBV6-2/TRBV6-3 ASSYGQGAYEQY